Listed here is a single TCR beta chain. V was clipped by 3 bases and J by 0 bases, with 8 bases between them. CDR1 is KGHSH, CDR2 LQKENI, per germline. CDR3 length: 14 amino acids. Using immunoSEQ multiplex PCR, the repertoire was profiled, and TCRdb retains in-frame clones only, with some absent. Of 200,000 to 300,000 clones in the sample, approximately 88% are singletons; the top ten hold about 2.5%. The data stem from a study of blood T cell repertoires in COVID-19. The sequencing sample was made of PBMCs or T cells enriched from blood (not recorded which). The clonotype was recovered from a woman between 40 and 50 years old with acute COVID-19. The genes are TRBV18 and TRBJ2-5; tentative D call: TRBD2 (6 bases). The CDR3 DNA reads TGTGCCAGCTCACCGGGGGACTACCAAGAGACCCAGTACTTC. This translates into CASSPGDYQETQYF.